The 11 T cell receptor beta chains given below trace back to one sample, sequenced in a study of human T cells and chemical hapten exposure. Indicated time point: patch test 2, 6 weeks after DPC sensitization. Treatment described: therapeutic diphenylcyclopropenone sensitization with weekly scalp DPC. TCRdb re-called the RACE reads through MiXCR, storing one row per CDR3 protein. The repertoire holds under 85,000 distinct CDR3 sequences, with over 9% as singletons. Sample: whole blood, taken in connection with sensitization to the hapten diphenylcyclopropenone (DPC). The origin of the receptors is a woman in her fifties or sixties with alopecia areata. Some clones in this sample may be carry-over from other donors' samples.

Concerning this clonotype: One end of the junction does not line up with germline, which may come from a read error. The chain uses TRBV7-2 and TRBJ1-1; TRBD1 aligns across 9 bases. Germline CDR1 and CDR2: SGHTA and FQGNSA. The length of the CDR3 is 19 residues. CDR3 region: CAGSSSTGGLGALNTEAFF. CDR3 DNA: TGTGCCGGCAGCTCCTCAACAGGGGGCCTGGGGGCCCTGAACACTGAAGCTTTCTTT.

In its sample, this clonotype was seen many times. The CDR3 protein is CASSDGWVQPQHF. In DNA form, the CDR3 reads TGTGCCAGCAGTGACGGTTGGGTCCAGCCCCAGCATTTT. V usage is TRBV2 and J usage is TRBJ1-5; no reliable D call. The CDR3 loop spans 13 amino acids. Between the trimmed V and J ends, which lost 3 bases and 7 bases, there was a span of 10 bases. Germline loops: CDR1 SNHLY, CDR2 FYNNEI. The full variable domain, its missing parts supplied by reference TRBV2 and TRBJ1-5, is EPEVTQTPSHQVTQMGQEVILRCVPISNHLYFYWYRQILGQKVEFLVSFYNNEISEKSEIFDDQFSVERPDGSNFTLKIRSTKLEDSAMYFCASSDGWVQPQHFGDGTRLSIL.

This clonotype showed up many times. The rearrangement links TRBV20-1 to TRBJ2-3; TRBD1 matches 7 bases. The J segment lost 0 bases and the V segment lost 3 bases, leaving 6 bases of the junction unmatched. This CDR3 region has 15 residues. The germline V gene encodes CDR1 DFQATT and CDR2 SNEGSKA (reference sequence). Here the CDR3 DNA reads TGCAGTGCTAGCTTCCGGGACAGCAGCACAGATACGCAGTATTTT. Amino acids: CSASFRDSSTDTQYF.

In regard to this clonotype: The conserved closing phenylalanine or tryptophan is absent in this CDR3, likely reflecting a read error. This chain joins TRBV7-2 and TRBJ1-2; D remains unclear. Germline values: CDR1 SGHTA, CDR2 FQGNSA. The CDR3 runs 14 residues. The germline V and J ends were trimmed by 5 bases and 8 bases, with 18 bases remaining between them. The CDR3 loop is CASSIFQDSMGYTI. CDR3 in DNA: TGTGCCAGCAGCATATTTCAGGATTCGATGGGCTACACCATC.

The V gene is TRBV24-1, the J gene TRBJ2-3; D could derive from TRBD1 or TRBD2 (6 bases each). CDR3 length: 14 residues. Trimming shortened V by 6 bases and J by 4 bases, and 13 bases separated the two germline ends. Germline V gives CDR1 KGHDR, CDR2 SFDVKD. The CDR3: CATSWGAVADTQYF. The CDR3 nucleotides read TGTGCCACCAGTTGGGGGGCTGTGGCAGATACGCAGTATTTT.

This chain connects TRBV29-1 to TRBJ2-5; D unclear. Looked up from germline, CDR1 is SQVTM and CDR2 is ANQGSEA. This CDR3 is built from 13 residues. The V end was cut by 2 bases, the J end by 3 bases, with 10 bases between. CDR3 DNA sequence: TGCAGCGTTGAATCAGTTTCAGAAGAGACCCAGTACTTC. Encoded protein: CSVESVSEETQYF.

This clonotype was observed many times. The chain recombines TRBV13 with TRBJ2-3; tentatively, D is TRBD2 (6 bases). Deletions cut 4 bases from V and 3 bases from J, with 14 bases between. CDR3 length equals 15 residues. Germline CDR1 reads PRHDT; CDR2 reads FYEKMQ (reference sequence). The CDR3: CASSSRESGTDTQYF. CDR3 DNA sequence: TGTGCCAGCAGCTCCCGGGAAAGCGGGACAGATACGCAGTATTTT.

This rearrangement joins TRBV5-1 to TRBJ2-5; the match to TRBD2 covers 8 bases. CDR1 and CDR2 from the germline V gene are SGHRS and YFSETQ. The CDR3 contains 15 residues. The junction had 8 bases not matched to a gene; V was cut back by 5 bases and J by 2 bases. The CDR3 loop is CASSPRTSRQETQYF. Written as DNA, the CDR3 is TGCGCCAGCAGTCCCAGGACTAGCAGACAAGAGACCCAGTACTTC.

V usage is TRBV11-2 and J usage is TRBJ1-2; the D gene is possibly TRBD1 (5 bases). Germline-derived CDR1 and CDR2 are SGHAT and FQNNGV. V was shortened by 5 bases and J by 7 bases, with 11 bases between the two germline ends. CDR3 size: 12 residues. In DNA, the CDR3 is TGTGCCAGCAGCGGGACCCTGCGTGGCTACACCTTC. The encoded protein is CASSGTLRGYTF.

This clonotype was found many times. As DNA, the CDR3 is TGTGCCAGCAGTTATTATAGGGCTAGCGGGACTCATGAGCAGTTCTTC. Amino acids: CASSYYRASGTHEQFF. V usage is TRBV6-5 and J usage is TRBJ2-1; 9 nucleotides line up with TRBD2. Germline V gives CDR1 MNHEY, CDR2 SVGAGI. V lost 3 bases and J lost 8; bases outside the gene matches: 11. This CDR3 spans 16 amino acids.

This chain uses TRBV20-1 with TRBJ1-5, with D unresolved. The length of the CDR3 is 14 residues. From germline, CDR1 is DFQATT and CDR2 SNEGSKA (reference sequence). V was trimmed by 3 bases and J by 0 bases, leaving 9 bases between them. CDR3 region: CSASSGYSNQPQHF. CDR3 nucleotide sequence: TGCAGTGCTAGTTCCGGATATAGCAATCAGCCCCAGCATTTT.